The 25 T cell receptor beta chains given below trace back to one sample, sequenced in a study of T-cell memory formation after mild COVID-19. Each CDR3 protein gets one entry after TCRdb re-called the 5' RACE reads with MiXCR. The sample records roughly 80,000 distinct CDR3 sequences, 20% to 30% being singletons. The sequencing input was PBMCs or a T cell subset sorted from them (not recorded which). The origin of the receptors is a man aged 18 to 29 who had mild COVID-19 (a few samples of this study predate the infection). Cell type and time point are not known.

This clonotype was seen many times. The J gene is TRBJ1-2, the V gene TRBV29-1; no firm D call. V gave up 1 base and J gave up 8 bases, with 17 bases separating them. In germline, CDR1 is SQVTM, CDR2 ANQGSEA. The CDR3 contains 14 residues. The CDR3 sequence: CSVEGVDLLRGYTF. In DNA form, the CDR3 reads TGCAGCGTTGAAGGGGTCGACTTACTGAGGGGCTACACCTTC.

The chain links TRBV6-2 or TRBV6-3 to TRBJ1-5, with D possibly being TRBD1 (6 bases). CDR3 length equals 16 residues. In germline, CDR1 is MNHEY, CDR2 SVGEGT. V was cut by 6 bases and J by 0 bases, with 15 bases left in between. This chain's CDR3 is CASSTGTHYSNQPQHF. DNA of the CDR3: TGTGCCAGCAGCACCGGGACACACTATAGCAATCAGCCCCAGCATTTT.

V gene TRBV7-9 combines with J gene TRBJ1-4, with D possibly TRBD1 on 6 matching bases. Germline lookup yields CDR1 SEHNR and CDR2 FQNEAQ (reference sequence). Trimming pared 5 bases from V and 7 bases from J, leaving 20 bases between. This CDR3 spans 16 amino acids. The CDR3 DNA sequence: TGTGCCAGCAGCCTCTCACCGACAGGCCTGGGTGAAAAACTGTTTTTT. Translating it yields CASSLSPTGLGEKLFF.

The V call is TRBV2, the J call TRBJ2-3; D is undetermined. The germline gives CDR1 SNHLY, CDR2 FYNNEI. This CDR3 spans 13 amino acids. V lost 1 base, J lost 4 bases, and 6 bases lay in between. The CDR3 nucleotides are TGTGCCAGCAGTGAAGGCGCCTCAGATACGCAGTATTTT. This codes for CASSEGASDTQYF.

V is TRBV7-3 and J is TRBJ2-5; TRBD2 aligns across 9 bases. Per the germline V gene, CDR1 is SGHTA and CDR2 is FQGTGA. The V and J ends lost 6 bases and 5 bases, in that order; junction bases with no gene match: 10. CDR3 size: 15 residues. CDR3 sequence: CASSPSGGRWETQYF. CDR3 nucleotide sequence: TGTGCCAGCAGTCCCAGCGGGGGGAGGTGGGAGACCCAGTACTTC. Drawing the rest from reference TRBV7-3 and TRBJ2-5, the complete variable domain is GAGVSQTPSNKVTEKGKYVELRCDPISGHTALYWYRQSLGQGPEFLIYFQGTGAADDSGLPNDRFFAVRPEGSVSTLKIQRTERGDSAVYLCASSPSGGRWETQYFGPGTRLLVL.

This clonotype was recorded a few times. The V and J genes are TRBV9 and TRBJ2-3, with 11 bases identical to TRBD2. The CDR3 extends over 15 amino acids. Germline V CDR1 and CDR2: SGDLS, YYNGEE. J was trimmed by 5 bases and V by 8 bases; bases with no gene match: 10. This CDR3 reads CASQNSGGALDTQYF. The CDR3 region has the DNA TGTGCCAGTCAAAATAGCGGGGGGGCTCTAGATACGCAGTATTTT.

The chain recombines TRBV7-2 with TRBJ1-5, with 9 bases lining up with TRBD1. Per the germline V gene, CDR1 is SGHTA and CDR2 is FQGNSA. The length of the CDR3 is 20 residues. Trimming removed 6 bases from V and 1 base from J; junction bases left unmatched: 19. The CDR3 spells CASSFTVWDRVGPSNQPQHF. In DNA form, the CDR3 reads TGTGCCAGCAGTTTTACAGTGTGGGACAGGGTTGGACCCAGCAATCAGCCCCAGCATTTT. Drawing the rest from reference TRBV7-2 and TRBJ1-5, the complete variable domain is GAGVSQSPSNKVTEKGKDVELRCDPISGHTALYWYRQSLGQGLEFLIYFQGNSAPDKSGLPSDRFSAERTGGSVSTLTIQRTQQEDSAVYLCASSFTVWDRVGPSNQPQHFGDGTRLSIL.

The rearrangement joins TRBV6-4 to TRBJ2-1; 12 positions match TRBD2. V lost 5 bases and J lost 8; bases outside the gene matches: 7. CDR1 MRHNA and CDR2 SNTAGT come from the germline V gene. The CDR3 covers 15 residues. DNA for the CDR3: TGTGCCAGCAGTCAAACTAGCGGGGGGTACTATGAGCAGTTCTTC. Translation: CASSQTSGGYYEQFF.

This CDR3 reads CASNPGMSGNTIYF. DNA of the CDR3: TGTGCCAGCAACCCAGGGATGTCTGGAAACACCATATATTTT. This chain connects TRBV5-6 to TRBJ1-3; perhaps TRBD1 as D (5 bases). The CDR3 is 14 amino acids. V was shortened by 6 bases and J by 1 base, with 11 bases between the two germline ends. Germline CDR1 reads SGHDT; CDR2 reads YYEEEE.

The chain carries TRBV20-1 and TRBJ2-5; TRBD1 agrees at 7 bases. The germline V gene has CDR1 DFQATT and CDR2 SNEGSKA (reference sequence). This CDR3 contains 12 residues. Germline trimming cut 5 bases from V and 3 bases from J; bases unmatched to any gene: 3. CDR3 protein: CSAPGQEETQYF. The CDR3 region has the DNA TGCAGTGCTCCCGGACAGGAAGAGACCCAGTACTTC.

This clonotype showed up just a few times. This chain uses TRBV4-3 with TRBJ1-1, with D possibly being TRBD1 (5 bases). CDR3 length: 16 amino acids. The V end lost 0 bases, the J end lost 7 bases, and 18 bases lay between the germline ends. Germline V gives CDR1 LGHNA, CDR2 YSLEER. CDR3 residues: CASSQDGPGGVGEAFF. The CDR3 region has the DNA TGCGCCAGCAGCCAAGATGGCCCCGGGGGAGTCGGTGAAGCTTTCTTT.

This clonotype was detected a few times. The rearrangement uses TRBV6-1 and TRBJ2-7, with D possibly being TRBD1 (5 bases). V was shortened by 1 base and J by 2 bases, with 9 bases between the two germline ends. Looked up from germline, CDR1 is MNHNS and CDR2 is SASEGT. The CDR3 loop spans 14 amino acids. The CDR3: CASSEVGLAYEQYF. The CDR3 DNA sequence: TGTGCCAGCAGTGAAGTGGGGCTAGCCTACGAGCAGTACTTC.

This clonotype came up a few times. This may be a read error: a much more frequent sequence differs by one nucleotide. The V and J genes are TRBV4-1 and TRBJ1-2, with D perhaps matching TRBD1 (5 bases). The germline gives CDR1 MGHRA, CDR2 YSYEKL. V was shortened by 1 base and J by 7 bases, with 16 bases between the two germline ends. CDR3 size: 15 residues. CDR3 in DNA: TGCGCCAGCAGCCAAGTCAGTCCGGGGGACGGTGGCTACACCTTC. Translated: CASSQVSPGDGGYTF.

This sequence joins TRBV9 and TRBJ2-1; no clear D. The V end was cut by 3 bases, the J end by 6 bases, with 13 bases between. CDR3 size: 14 residues. Per the germline V gene, CDR1 is SGDLS and CDR2 is YYNGEE. CDR3 residues: CASSGGGWGNEQFF. The CDR3 coding sequence is TGTGCCAGCAGCGGGGGTGGATGGGGCAATGAGCAGTTCTTC.

V gene TRBV9 combines with J gene TRBJ1-2, with D perhaps TRBD1 (5 bases). Germline lookup yields CDR1 SGDLS and CDR2 YYNGEE. V was trimmed by 3 bases and J by 2 bases, leaving 20 bases between them. The CDR3 has 17 amino acids. The CDR3 coding sequence is TGTGCCAGCAGCGACGGGCCGGGGGTCGTTGGGAACTATGGCTACACCTTC. It specifies CASSDGPGVVGNYGYTF.

The chain links TRBV3-1 to TRBJ1-1, with D perhaps TRBD1 (5 bases). Germline V gives CDR1 LGHDT, CDR2 YNNKEL (reference sequence). The CDR3 runs to 15 residues. V dropped 3 bases and J dropped 4 bases, with 15 bases sitting between them. CDR3 nucleotide sequence: TGTGCCAGCAGCCACGGGACGAGGAGGAGCACTGAAGCTTTCTTT. It encodes CASSHGTRRSTEAFF.

This clonotype was counted between two and nine times. The chain has TRBV4-3 and TRBJ2-7, with D tentatively TRBD1 or TRBD2 (5 bases each). The CDR3 totals 16 residues. Germline-derived CDR1 and CDR2 are LGHNA and YSLEER. The V gene lost 2 bases and the J gene lost 0 bases, with 14 bases spanning the gap. The CDR3 sequence: CASSQRGPSGSYEQYF. The CDR3 nucleotides are TGCGCCAGCAGCCAAAGGGGACCCTCCGGCTCCTACGAGCAGTACTTC.

This chain links TRBV7-8 with TRBJ2-2, with 8 positions matching TRBD1. The CDR3 covers 15 residues. J lost 6 bases, V lost 5 bases, and 8 bases had no gene match. Germline values: CDR1 SGHVS, CDR2 FQNEAQ. The CDR3 nucleotides read TGTGCCAGCAGCCCGTCGACAGGGGAGGCCGGGGAGCTGTTTTTT. Its translation is CASSPSTGEAGELFF.

The chain has TRBV10-3 and TRBJ2-2; D is unresolved. The germline CDR1 and CDR2 sequences are ENHRY and SYGVKD. The CDR3 loop spans 14 amino acids. The V gene lost 4 bases and the J gene lost 1 base, with 7 bases spanning the gap. The CDR3 loop is CAISGLGNTGELFF. Written as DNA, the CDR3 is TGTGCCATCAGTGGCTTGGGGAACACCGGGGAGCTGTTTTTT.

This clonotype was detected only a few times. This rearrangement joins TRBV6-5 to TRBJ2-5; TRBD2 matches 9 bases. The CDR3 runs 15 residues. J gave up 4 bases and V 4 bases, and 7 bases lay outside the gene matches. In germline, CDR1 is MNHEY, CDR2 SVGAGI. CDR3 bases: TGTGCCAGCAGTTTCAGCGGGGGGATATCAGAGACCCAGTACTTC. Translated, it gives CASSFSGGISETQYF.

CDR3 sequence: CASSLASGSYEQYF. CDR3 sequence (DNA): TGCGCCAGCAGCTTGGCCTCGGGTTCCTACGAGCAGTACTTC. The chain joins TRBV5-1 to TRBJ2-7; no reliable D call. CDR1 is SGHRS and CDR2 is YFSETQ in the germline V gene. With 0 bases removed from V and 1 base from J, the gap between germline ends came to 8 bases. CDR3 length equals 14 residues.

There are a few counts of this clonotype. The V call is TRBV2, the J call TRBJ2-3; 7 nucleotides match TRBD2. The junction had 11 bases not matched to a gene; V was cut back by 6 bases and J by 5 bases. Germline values: CDR1 SNHLY, CDR2 FYNNEI. The CDR3 totals 15 residues. This CDR3 is CASSPGLGGGDTQYF. CDR3 sequence (DNA): TGTGCCAGCAGCCCCGGACTAGGCGGTGGAGATACGCAGTATTTT.

In this sample, this clonotype turned up a few times. This sequence joins TRBV6-6 and TRBJ2-4, with D perhaps being TRBD1 or TRBD2 (6 bases each). CDR3 length: 16 amino acids. The V gene lost 0 bases and the J gene lost 3 bases, with 12 bases spanning the gap. Germline lookup yields CDR1 MNHNY and CDR2 SVGAGI (reference sequence). CDR3 bases: TGTGCCAGCAGTTACTCGTCAGAGGGGGGCAAAAACATTCAGTACTTC. Amino acids: CASSYSSEGGKNIQYF.

This sequence joins TRBV20-1 and TRBJ1-5; D is possibly TRBD1 (6 bases). Germline-derived CDR1 and CDR2 are DFQATT and SNEGSKA (reference sequence). The V and J ends lost 1 base and 0 bases respectively, with 10 bases between them. The CDR3 totals 15 residues. In nucleotides, the CDR3 is TGCAGTGCTAGAGGGGCAGGGGATAGCAATCAGCCCCAGCATTTT. This sequence encodes CSARGAGDSNQPQHF.

In nucleotides, the CDR3 is TGTGCCAGCAGTTCCGGGACGGAATCCAGGAACACTGAAGCTTTCTTT. Protein product: CASSSGTESRNTEAFF. This rearrangement joins TRBV12-3 or TRBV12-4 to TRBJ1-1; TRBD1 might be the D (5 bases). The CDR3 extends over 16 amino acids. The ends were cut back, 4 bases at V and 1 base at J, with 16 bases in the middle.